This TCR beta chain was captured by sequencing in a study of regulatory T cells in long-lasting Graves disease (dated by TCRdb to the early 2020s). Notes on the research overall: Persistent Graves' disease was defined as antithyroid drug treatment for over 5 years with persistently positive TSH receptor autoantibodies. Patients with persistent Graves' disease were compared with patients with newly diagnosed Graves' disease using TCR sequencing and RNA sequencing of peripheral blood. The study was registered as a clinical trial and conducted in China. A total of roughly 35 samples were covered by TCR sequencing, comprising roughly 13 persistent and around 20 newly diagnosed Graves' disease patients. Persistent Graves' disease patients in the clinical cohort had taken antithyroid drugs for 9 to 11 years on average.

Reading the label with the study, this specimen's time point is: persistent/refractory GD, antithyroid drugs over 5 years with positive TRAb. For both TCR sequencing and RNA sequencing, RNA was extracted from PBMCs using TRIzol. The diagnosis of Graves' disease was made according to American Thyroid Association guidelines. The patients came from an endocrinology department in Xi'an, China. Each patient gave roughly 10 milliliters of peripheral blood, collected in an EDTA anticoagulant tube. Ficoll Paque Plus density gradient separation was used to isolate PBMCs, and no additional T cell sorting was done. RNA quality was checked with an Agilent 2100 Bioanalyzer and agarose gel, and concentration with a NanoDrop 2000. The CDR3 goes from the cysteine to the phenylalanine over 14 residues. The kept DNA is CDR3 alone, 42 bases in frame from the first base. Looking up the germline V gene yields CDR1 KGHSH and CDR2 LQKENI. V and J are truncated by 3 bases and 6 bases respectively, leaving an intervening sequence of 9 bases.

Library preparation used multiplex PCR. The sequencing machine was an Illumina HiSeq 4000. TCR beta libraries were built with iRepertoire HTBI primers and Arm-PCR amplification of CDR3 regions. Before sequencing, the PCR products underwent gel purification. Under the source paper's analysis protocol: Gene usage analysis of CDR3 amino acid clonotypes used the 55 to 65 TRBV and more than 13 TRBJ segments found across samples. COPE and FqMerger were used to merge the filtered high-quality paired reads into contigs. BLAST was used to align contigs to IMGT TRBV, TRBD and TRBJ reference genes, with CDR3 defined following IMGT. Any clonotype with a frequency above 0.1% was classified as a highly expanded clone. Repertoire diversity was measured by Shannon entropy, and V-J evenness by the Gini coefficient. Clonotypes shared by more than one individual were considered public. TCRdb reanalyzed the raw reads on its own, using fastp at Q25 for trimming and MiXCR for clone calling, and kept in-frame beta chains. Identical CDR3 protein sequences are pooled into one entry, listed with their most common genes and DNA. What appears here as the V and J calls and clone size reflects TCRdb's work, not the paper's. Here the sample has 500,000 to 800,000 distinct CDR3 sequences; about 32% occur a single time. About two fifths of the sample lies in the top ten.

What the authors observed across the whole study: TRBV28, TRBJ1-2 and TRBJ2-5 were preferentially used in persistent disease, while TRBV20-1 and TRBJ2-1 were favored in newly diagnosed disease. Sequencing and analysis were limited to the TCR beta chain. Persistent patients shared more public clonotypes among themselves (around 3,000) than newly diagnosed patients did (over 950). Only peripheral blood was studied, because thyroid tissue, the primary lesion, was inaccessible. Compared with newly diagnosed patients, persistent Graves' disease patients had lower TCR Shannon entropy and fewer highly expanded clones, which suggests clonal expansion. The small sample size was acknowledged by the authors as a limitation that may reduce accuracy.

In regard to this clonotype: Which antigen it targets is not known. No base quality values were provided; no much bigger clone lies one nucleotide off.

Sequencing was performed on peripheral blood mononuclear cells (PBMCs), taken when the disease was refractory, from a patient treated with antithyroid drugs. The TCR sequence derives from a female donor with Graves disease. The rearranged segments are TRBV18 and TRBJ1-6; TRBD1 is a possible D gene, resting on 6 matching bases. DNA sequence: TGTGCCAGCTCACCTGGCAGGGGTAATTCACCCCTCCACTTT. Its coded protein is CASSPGRGNSPLHF. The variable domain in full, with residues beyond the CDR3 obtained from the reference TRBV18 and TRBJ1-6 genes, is NAGVMQNPRHLVRRRGQEARLRCSPMKGHSHVYWYRQLPEEGLKFMVYLQKENIIDESGMPKERFSAEFPKEGPSILRIQQVVRGDSAAYFCASSPGRGNSPLHFGNGTRLTVT.